This TCR beta chain is from a study of OX40 agonist ivuxolimab in advanced cancers. Whole-study results and caveats: Antigen specificity of clonally expanded peripheral T cells was not established.

This CDR3 spans 13 amino acids. V lost 3 bases and J 7 bases, leaving 12 bases between the germline ends. In germline, CDR1 is WSHSY, CDR2 SAAADI. Points on this clone: Antigen: not known.

Measured with immunoSEQ multiplex PCR; TCRdb has only the in-frame clones, and not every one. The repertoire has approximately 74,000 clones, just under 95% of them found once; the top ten carry around 0.32%. The chain joins TRBV10-2 to TRBJ1-1, with a tentative D call TRBD1 (5 bases). This clonotype was obtained from an adult with an advanced solid tumor such as melanoma, head and neck, liver or kidney cancer. Sample: CD4+ or CD8+ T cells sorted from blood, taken in a trial of the OX40 agonist ivuxolimab. For the CDR3, the DNA is TGCGCCAGCAGTGACCCGATGGGGGGTGAAGCTTTCTTT. The encoded protein is CASSDPMGGEAFF.